Below are 29 T cell receptor beta chains sequenced from a single sample in a study of control samples from healthy donors and cancer patients. Assay: immunoSEQ multiplex PCR; the TCRdb copy retains only in-frame clones and omits some. The sample yields around 90,000 clones, around 85% seen once. Specimen: blood. These receptors came from a woman aged 40 to 50 in good health.

The J gene is TRBJ2-7, the V gene TRBV4-2; D call uncertain. The CDR3 is made up of 13 amino acids. Per germline, CDR1 LGHNA and CDR2 YNFKEQ. With 2 bases removed from V and 1 base from J, the gap between germline ends came to 6 bases. The CDR3 region has the DNA TGTGCCAGCAGCCAACAGAGATCCTACGAGCAGTACTTC. It translates to CASSQQRSYEQYF.

The chain links TRBV10-3 to TRBJ2-3; 9 bases match TRBD2. The CDR3 has 13 residues. Germline assignment: CDR1 ENHRY and CDR2 SYGVKD. J was trimmed by 5 bases and V by 8 bases; bases with no gene match: 5. In DNA form, the CDR3 reads TGTGCCATCGCGGGGGGGATGGAAGATACGCAGTATTTT. Translated: CAIAGGMEDTQYF.

The CDR3 protein is CASSLALGDRGNIQYF. CDR3 bases: TGTGCCAGCAGCTTGGCCCTGGGGGACAGGGGAAACATTCAGTACTTC. V usage is TRBV5-6 and J usage is TRBJ2-4, with 10 bases aligning to TRBD1. The CDR3 contains 16 residues. Germline CDR1 is SGHDT and CDR2 is YYEEEE. V trimming: 0 bases; J trimming: 6 bases; junction bases outside the gene matches: 6.

The chain has TRBV7-8 and TRBJ1-3; D is uncertain. Trimming cost V 0 bases and J 0 bases, with 12 bases left between them. The CDR3 loop spans 17 amino acids. Germline lookup yields CDR1 SGHVS and CDR2 FQNEAQ. The CDR3 region is CASSLATVRSSGNTIYF. CDR3 nucleotides: TGTGCCAGCAGCTTAGCCACGGTACGGAGCTCTGGAAACACCATATATTTT.

V usage is TRBV9 and J usage is TRBJ1-1, with D tentatively TRBD1 (5 bases). Germline CDR1 reads SGDLS; CDR2 reads YYNGEE. Deletions cut 1 base from V and 5 bases from J, with 15 bases between. The CDR3 has 15 amino acids. The CDR3 protein is CASSVTMGEGTEAFF. The CDR3, as DNA: TGTGCCAGCAGCGTAACCATGGGAGAGGGGACTGAAGCTTTCTTT.

V gene TRBV12-5 combines with J gene TRBJ2-1; no definite D call. V was shortened by 1 base and J by 2 bases, with 6 bases between the two germline ends. The CDR3 contains 14 residues. Germline loops: CDR1 LGHNT, CDR2 FRNRAP. This CDR3 reads CASGLAGAYNEQFF. In DNA, the CDR3 is TGTGCTAGTGGTTTGGCTGGCGCCTACAATGAGCAGTTCTTC. The full variable domain, completed using reference TRBV12-5 and TRBJ2-1, is DARVTQTPRHKVTEMGQEVTMRCQPILGHNTVFWYRQTMMQGLELLAYFRNRAPLDDSGMPKDRFSAEMPDATLATLKIQPSEPRDSAVYFCASGLAGAYNEQFFGPGTRLTVL.

The chain combines TRBV29-1 with TRBJ1-2, with 11 positions matching TRBD1. Trimming at V came to 3 bases and at J to 8 bases, leaving 5 bases not matched to a gene. The CDR3 contains 13 residues. The germline V gene has CDR1 SQVTM and CDR2 ANQGSEA. Here the CDR3 DNA reads TGCAGCGTTGACGGACAGGGGGCGCGAGGCTACACCTTC. Translation: CSVDGQGARGYTF.

The rearrangement uses TRBV2 and TRBJ2-5; D tentatively reads TRBD1 or TRBD2 (6 bases each). The V end was cut by 7 bases, the J end by 3 bases, with 15 bases between. Looked up from germline, CDR1 is SNHLY and CDR2 is FYNNEI. The CDR3 runs to 14 residues. The CDR3 DNA reads TGTGCCAGCATGCGGGACAACTCGGAAGAGACCCAGTACTTC. It is translated as CASMRDNSEETQYF.

The chain links TRBV7-8 to TRBJ2-7; 8 positions agree with TRBD2. Looked up from germline, CDR1 is SGHVS and CDR2 is FQNEAQ. This CDR3 has 15 amino acids. Trimming at V came to 2 bases and at J to 4 bases, leaving 7 bases not matched to a gene. DNA for the CDR3: TGTGCCAGCAGCTTAACCGGGACTAGTTGGTACGAGCAGTACTTC. This codes for CASSLTGTSWYEQYF.

V is TRBV6-6 and J is TRBJ1-2, with 11 bases lining up with TRBD1. This CDR3 spans 14 amino acids. The V segment lost 5 bases and the J segment 7 bases; nucleotides outside the gene matches: 6. The V gene's germline CDR1 is MNHNY and CDR2 SVGAGI (reference sequence). Here the CDR3 reads CASSTGQGAGGYTF. The DNA for the CDR3 is TGTGCCAGCAGTACCGGACAGGGGGCTGGTGGCTACACCTTC.

The chain has TRBV19 and TRBJ2-5; 12 nucleotides align to TRBD2. CDR3 length equals 14 residues. Unmatched junction bases numbered 2, after V lost 7 bases and J lost 2 bases. Germline values: CDR1 LNHDA, CDR2 SQIVND (reference sequence). Here the CDR3 DNA reads TGTGCCAGTAAACTAGCGGGGGGACAAGAGACCCAGTACTTC. Amino acids: CASKLAGGQETQYF.

The chain combines TRBV6-2 or TRBV6-3 with TRBJ1-3; TRBD1 might be the D (5 bases). V lost 4 bases, J lost 4 bases, and 8 bases lay in between. Germline CDR1 reads MNHEY; CDR2 reads SVGEGT. The CDR3 is 13 residues long. CDR3 DNA: TGTGCCAGCAGTTCTACAGGAGGAAACACCATATATTTT. Translating it yields CASSSTGGNTIYF.

The V gene is TRBV6-1, the J gene TRBJ1-6; 7 nucleotides agree with TRBD1. Germline CDR1 is MNHNS and CDR2 is SASEGT. V trimming: 0 bases; J trimming: 10 bases; junction bases outside the gene matches: 9. There are 16 residues in the CDR3. This chain's CDR3 is CASSEARQGWYSPLHF. As DNA, the CDR3 is TGTGCCAGCAGTGAAGCTAGACAGGGTTGGTACTCACCCCTCCACTTT.

The rearrangement joins TRBV15 to TRBJ2-2; D possibly corresponds to TRBD1 (5 bases). The CDR3 spans 14 residues. Germline CDR1 reads LNHNV; CDR2 reads YYDKDF (reference sequence). Trimming stripped 5 bases from V and 3 bases from J, with 10 bases between. The CDR3 spells CATSVQGYTGELFF. CDR3 bases: TGTGCCACCAGCGTCCAGGGATACACCGGGGAGCTGTTTTTT. Based on the CDR3 plus reference TRBV15 and TRBJ2-2, the full variable domain is DAMVIQNPRYQVTQFGKPVTLSCSQTLNHNVMYWYQQKSSQAPKLLFHYYDKDFNNEADTPDNFQSRRPNTSFCFLDIRSPGLGDTAMYLCATSVQGYTGELFFGEGSRLTVL.

The chain carries TRBV7-9 and TRBJ2-2, with D unresolved. V lost 3 bases to trimming and J lost 6 bases, with 2 bases between them. Germline CDR1 and CDR2: SEHNR and FQNEAQ (reference sequence). The CDR3 runs to 11 residues. CDR3 coding DNA: TGTGCCAGCAGCTTTGCCGGGGAGCTGTTTTTT. It encodes CASSFAGELFF.

The rearrangement links TRBV7-3 to TRBJ2-7, with 7 bases aligning to TRBD1. This CDR3 has 14 amino acids. Trimming at V came to 2 bases and at J to 5 bases, leaving 6 bases not matched to a gene. Germline V CDR1 and CDR2: SGHTA, FQGTGA. The chain's CDR3 is CASSLEQGKDEQYF. In DNA form, the CDR3 reads TGTGCCAGCAGCTTAGAACAGGGGAAGGACGAGCAGTACTTC.

Details on this clone: This specimen includes other DNA sequences encoding the same CDR3. J is TRBJ1-2 and V is TRBV7-2; 9 nucleotides line up with TRBD1. CDR1 is SGHTA and CDR2 is FQGNSA in the germline V gene. This CDR3 has 15 residues. With 0 bases clipped from V and 5 bases from J, the junction kept 4 bases outside the gene matches. The CDR3 is CASSLAGTGWYGYTF. As DNA, the CDR3 is TGTGCCAGCAGCTTAGCCGGGACAGGGTGGTATGGCTACACCTTC.

This chain joins TRBV30 and TRBJ2-7, with D perhaps TRBD1 (6 bases). Germline V gene lookup returns CDR1 GTSNPN and CDR2 SVGIG (reference sequence). The V end lost 5 bases, the J end lost 4 bases, and 9 bases lay between the germline ends. This CDR3 has 11 residues. CDR3 region: CAWGRGYEQYF. In nucleotides, the CDR3 is TGTGCCTGGGGCAGGGGATACGAGCAGTACTTC.

The chain carries TRBV9 and TRBJ2-5; no clear D gene. Germline V CDR1 and CDR2: SGDLS, YYNGEE. V lost 4 bases and J 0 bases, leaving 7 bases between the germline ends. The length of the CDR3 is 13 residues. CDR3: CASSRGYQETQYF. The CDR3, as DNA: TGTGCCAGCAGCCGTGGTTACCAAGAGACCCAGTACTTC. Together with reference TRBV9 and TRBJ2-5, the CDR3 gives the full variable domain: DSGVTQTPKHLITATGQRVTLRCSPRSGDLSVYWYQQSLDQGLQFLIQYYNGEERAKGNILERFSAQQFPDLHSELNLSSLELGDSALYFCASSRGYQETQYFGPGTRLLVL.

The chain employs TRBV6-2 or TRBV6-3 and TRBJ2-3; 15 bases match TRBD2. The CDR3 spans 19 residues. Germline-derived CDR1 and CDR2 are MNHEY and SVGEGT. V was clipped by 3 bases and J by 0 bases; unmatched bases: 7. This CDR3 is CASSYYGLAGGPSTDTQYF. CDR3 in DNA: TGTGCCAGCAGTTATTATGGACTAGCGGGGGGGCCAAGCACAGATACGCAGTATTTT.

V gene TRBV29-1 combines with J gene TRBJ2-1, with 9 bases fitting TRBD1. CDR3 length: 14 residues. The junction had 9 bases not matched to a gene; V was cut back by 6 bases and J by 6 bases. Germline lookup yields CDR1 SQVTM and CDR2 ANQGSEA. The CDR3 loop reads CSVHPGQGFNEQFF. CDR3 DNA sequence: TGCAGCGTCCACCCGGGACAGGGATTCAATGAGCAGTTCTTC.

The chain uses TRBV2 and TRBJ1-1; D unresolved. Germline lookup yields CDR1 SNHLY and CDR2 FYNNEI. The CDR3 length is 14 residues. The V and J ends lost 4 bases and 3 bases respectively, with 12 bases between them. CDR3 amino acids: CASSATQRDTEAFF. CDR3 nucleotide sequence: TGTGCCAGCAGTGCGACACAGAGGGACACTGAAGCTTTCTTT.

The rearrangement links TRBV4-2 to TRBJ2-7, with D possibly TRBD2 on 6 matching bases. The CDR3 is made up of 15 amino acids. Trimming left V 0 bases short and J 1 base short, with 10 bases between. Germline values: CDR1 LGHNA, CDR2 YNFKEQ. This CDR3 is CASSQELTRSYEQYF. CDR3 nucleotide sequence: TGTGCCAGCAGCCAAGAATTGACTAGGTCCTACGAGCAGTACTTC.

The DNA of the CDR3 is TGTGCCAGCACCCAGGGACAGTCCTACGAGCAGTACTTC. Protein: CASTQGQSYEQYF. The chain is built from TRBV6-5 and TRBJ2-7; 7 nucleotides line up with TRBD1. The CDR3 is 13 amino acids. V trimming: 7 bases; J trimming: 1 base; junction bases outside the gene matches: 4. Per the germline V gene, CDR1 is MNHEY and CDR2 is SVGAGI.

The chain carries TRBV4-3 and TRBJ1-1; D gene uncertain. The CDR3 has 15 residues. Between the trimmed V and J ends, which lost 0 bases and 1 base, there was a span of 9 bases. CDR1 and CDR2 from the germline V gene are LGHNA and YSLEER. This CDR3 reads CASSQDLGGNTEAFF. CDR3 bases: TGCGCCAGCAGCCAAGATCTCGGCGGGAACACTGAAGCTTTCTTT.

The chain has TRBV4-2 and TRBJ1-3, with D perhaps matching TRBD1 (6 bases). CDR3 size: 16 residues. V shed 3 bases and J shed 2 bases, with 14 bases lying between them. Per the germline V gene, CDR1 is LGHNA and CDR2 is YNFKEQ. Written as DNA, the CDR3 is TGTGCCAGCAGCCAGGATTACAGGGCGGCTGGAAACACCATATATTTT. It yields the protein CASSQDYRAAGNTIYF.

This clone came up a few times. CDR3 nucleotide sequence: TGTGCCAGCAGCACCCAGGGGCTAGCGGGGGGGAAAGTCCGGGAGCTGTTTTTT. Amino acid sequence: CASSTQGLAGGKVRELFF. This chain joins TRBV9 and TRBJ2-2; 12 bases match TRBD2. The length of the CDR3 is 18 residues. Germline-derived CDR1 and CDR2 are SGDLS and YYNGEE. V lost 4 bases, J lost 9 bases, and 16 bases stayed unmatched.

This clone was found once. The V gene is TRBV10-3, the J gene TRBJ2-7; 11 bases line up with TRBD1. The CDR3 sequence is 15 residues long. With 2 bases clipped from V and 6 bases from J, the junction kept 6 bases outside the gene matches. Germline CDR1 and CDR2: ENHRY and SYGVKD. The CDR3 DNA follows: TGTGCCATCAGTGAGGCTGGGACAGGGGGGGGCGAGCAGTACTTC. Amino acids: CAISEAGTGGGEQYF.

This clone was recorded only once. The chain employs TRBV3-1 (or the pseudogene TRBV3-2) and TRBJ1-5; D remains unclear. Germline V lookup: CDR1 LGHDT, CDR2 YNNKEL (reference sequence). Trimming took off 4 bases at V and 0 bases at J, with 7 bases between the two ends. The CDR3 is 14 amino acids. The CDR3 here is CASSPFNSNQPQHF. CDR3 nucleotide sequence: TGTGCCAGCAGCCCTTTTAATAGCAATCAGCCCCAGCATTTT.